The rows below give T cell receptor beta chains drawn from one sample of a study of T cell responses to AZD1222 COVID-19 vaccine. Here immunoSEQ multiplex PCR was the method, and the copy in TCRdb shows in-frame clones only, minus some. Of around 140,000 clones in the sample, 90% to 95% were seen once. The sequenced sample was peripheral blood, obtained after recovery from COVID-19. These receptors all come from an adult who had recovered from COVID-19. CDR3s include the opening cysteine and the closing phenylalanine or tryptophan. D genes are given only for firm matches. Where a row states a size, it is once, few, many or the class of an expanded clone; other rows omit it.

V	D	J	size	DNA	CDR3
TRBV9	-	TRBJ2-7	-	TGTGCCAGCAGCGTAGGACGGGAGTACGAGCAGTACTTC	CASSVGREYEQYF
TRBV4-1	-	TRBJ2-2	-	TGCGCCAGCAGCCAAGAAACCGGGAGCAACACCGGGGAGCTGTTTTTT	CASSQETGSNTGELFF
TRBV2	-	TRBJ1-2	-	TGTGCCAGCAGTCTCGACAGGAACAGTGGCTACACCTTC	CASSLDRNSGYTF
TRBV30	TRBD1	TRBJ2-7	-	TGTGCCTGGAACTCCGGGACAGGGTCCTACGAGCAGTACTTC	CAWNSGTGSYEQYF
TRBV19	-	TRBJ2-6	once	TGTGCCAGTAGTGAGCAGGGACGCTCTGGGGCCAACGTCCTGACTTTC	CASSEQGRSGANVLTF
TRBV5-1	-	TRBJ1-1	once	TGCGCCAGCAGCGTGAGCGGAATGAACACTGAAGCTTTCTTT	CASSVSGMNTEAFF
TRBV6-1	TRBD2	TRBJ2-3	-	TGTGCCAGCAGTGAAATTTCCGGACTAGCGGGAGCGGCAGATACGCAGTATTTT	CASSEISGLAGAADTQYF
TRBV18	-	TRBJ1-5	-	TGTGCCAGCTCACCAGACTCATATAGCAATCAGCCCCAGCATTTT	CASSPDSYSNQPQHF
TRBV27	TRBD1	TRBJ2-1	-	TGTGCCAGCAGTTTGTCGGGACAGAATTACAATGAGCAGTTCTTC	CASSLSGQNYNEQFF
TRBV25-1	TRBD1	TRBJ2-3	-	TGTGCCAGCAGTGAATTTACAGGGGGTTCATCAGATACGCAGTATTTT	CASSEFTGGSSDTQYF
TRBV10-3	TRBD1	TRBJ1-4	-	TGTGCCATCAGCCCGGGACAGGGGAGAGAAAAACTGTTTTTT	CAISPGQGREKLFF
TRBV4-1	TRBD1	TRBJ1-2	-	TGCGCCAGCAGCTCGCTAGGGGACTTACAGGGGTTAGTCGACTATGGCTACACCTTC	CASSSLGDLQGLVDYGYTF
TRBV6-5	-	TRBJ2-1	-	TGTGCCAGCAGTTACGTCCGCCGCGGGTATGAGCAGTTCTTC	CASSYVRRGYEQFF
TRBV13	TRBD1	TRBJ1-2	-	TGTGCCAGCAGCGTACGGGACAGGGCATACTATGGCTACACCTTC	CASSVRDRAYYGYTF
TRBV2	TRBD2	TRBJ2-1	-	TGTGCCAGCAGCTTCGCTAGCGGGAGGCCAGGACGGCAGTTCTTC	CASSFASGRPGRQFF
TRBV2	-	TRBJ2-2	-	TGTGCCAGCAGTGAAGCGCCCGGCGTCCCGAACACCGGGGAGCTGTTTTTT	CASSEAPGVPNTGELFF
TRBV24-1	TRBD1	TRBJ2-5	-	TGTGCCACCAGCCCCACAGGGGGCTCACAAGAGACCCAGTACTTC	CATSPTGGSQETQYF
TRBV18	-	TRBJ2-7	-	TGTGCCAGCTCACCAGGTCGACAATCCTACGAGCAGTACTTC	CASSPGRQSYEQYF
TRBV7-9	-	TRBJ1-1	once	TGTGCCAGCAGCCCCGGTTTAGGGGGAATGAACACTGAAGCTTTCTTT	CASSPGLGGMNTEAFF
TRBV7-8	TRBD1	TRBJ1-5	-	TGTGCCAGCACCAAAACAGGGGCCTCTAATCAGCCCCAGCATTTT	CASTKTGASNQPQHF